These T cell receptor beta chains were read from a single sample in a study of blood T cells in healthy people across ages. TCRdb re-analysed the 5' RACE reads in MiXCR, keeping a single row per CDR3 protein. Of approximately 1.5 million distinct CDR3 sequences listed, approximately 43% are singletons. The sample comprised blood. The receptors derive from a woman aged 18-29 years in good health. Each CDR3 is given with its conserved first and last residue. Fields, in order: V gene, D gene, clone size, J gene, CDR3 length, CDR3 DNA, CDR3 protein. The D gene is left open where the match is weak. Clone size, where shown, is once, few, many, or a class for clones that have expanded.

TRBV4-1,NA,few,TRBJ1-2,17,TGCGCCAGCAGCCAAGATGGGACACGGTGGGCTAACTATGGCTACACCTTC,CASSQDGTRWANYGYTF
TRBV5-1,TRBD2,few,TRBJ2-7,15,TGCGCCAGCAGCCCAACTAGCGGGAGTCCGCTCGAGCAGTACTTC,CASSPTSGSPLEQYF
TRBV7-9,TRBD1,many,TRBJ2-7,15,TGTGCCAGCAGCTTAGTAGGACAGGTGAACTACGAGCAGTACTTC,CASSLVGQVNYEQYF
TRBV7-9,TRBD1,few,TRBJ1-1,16,TGTGCCAGCAGCCCCGGACAGGGCATTGTGAACACTGAAGCTTTCTTT,CASSPGQGIVNTEAFF
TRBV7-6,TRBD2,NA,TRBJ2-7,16,TGTGTCAGCAGCTTATCTAGACTAGCGGGAGTAAGGGAGCAGTACTTC,CVSSLSRLAGVREQYF
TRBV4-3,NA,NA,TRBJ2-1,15,TGCGCCAGCAGCCCCTCCAGGACTACTACCAATGAGCAGTTCTTC,CASSPSRTTTNEQFF
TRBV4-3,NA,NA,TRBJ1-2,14,TGCGCCAGCAGCCGAGAAGGGACGTCTAGAGGCTACACCTTC,CASSREGTSRGYTF
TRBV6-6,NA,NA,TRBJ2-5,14,TGTGCCGCGTGGGGGCGGGGGGACAGGGAGACCCAGTACTTC,CAAWGRGDRETQYF
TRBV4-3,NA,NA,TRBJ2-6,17,TGCGCCAGCAGCCAAGGGAGGTTTAGCTCTGGGGCCAACGTCCTGACTTTC,CASSQGRFSSGANVLTF
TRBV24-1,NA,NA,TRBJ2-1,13,TGTGCCACCAGTGATCCCCTGGGGGGTGAGCAGTTCTTC,CATSDPLGGEQFF
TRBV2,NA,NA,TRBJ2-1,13,TGTGCCAGCAGGGAGGACAGATACAATGAGCAGTTCTTC,CASREDRYNEQFF
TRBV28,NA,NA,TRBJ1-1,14,TGTGCCAGCACCTTGCTAACTGGAGTACCTGAAGCTTTCTTT,CASTLLTGVPEAFF
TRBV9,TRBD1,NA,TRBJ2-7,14,TGTGCCAGCAGCGTCCGGGACAGAACCTACGAGCAGTACTTC,CASSVRDRTYEQYF
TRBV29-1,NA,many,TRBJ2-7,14,TGCAGCGTTGGGTATGGATCGCTCTCCTACGAGCAGTACTTC,CSVGYGSLSYEQYF
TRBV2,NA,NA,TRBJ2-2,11,TGTGCCAGCAGTGCAGAGGAGGAGCTGTTTTTT,CASSAEEELFF
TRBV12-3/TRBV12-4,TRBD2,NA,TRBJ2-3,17,TGTGCCAGCAGTCTGTTTCAAGCGGGAGGTGGCACAGATACGCAGTATTTT,CASSLFQAGGGTDTQYF
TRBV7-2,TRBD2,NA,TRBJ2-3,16,TGTGCCAGCAGTCCGGCGGGGGGCCTCAGCACAGATACGCAGTATTTT,CASSPAGGLSTDTQYF
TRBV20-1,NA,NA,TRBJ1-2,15,TGCAGTGCTAGAGCTCGCAGGGGAGTCCACTATGGCTACACCTTC,CSARARRGVHYGYTF